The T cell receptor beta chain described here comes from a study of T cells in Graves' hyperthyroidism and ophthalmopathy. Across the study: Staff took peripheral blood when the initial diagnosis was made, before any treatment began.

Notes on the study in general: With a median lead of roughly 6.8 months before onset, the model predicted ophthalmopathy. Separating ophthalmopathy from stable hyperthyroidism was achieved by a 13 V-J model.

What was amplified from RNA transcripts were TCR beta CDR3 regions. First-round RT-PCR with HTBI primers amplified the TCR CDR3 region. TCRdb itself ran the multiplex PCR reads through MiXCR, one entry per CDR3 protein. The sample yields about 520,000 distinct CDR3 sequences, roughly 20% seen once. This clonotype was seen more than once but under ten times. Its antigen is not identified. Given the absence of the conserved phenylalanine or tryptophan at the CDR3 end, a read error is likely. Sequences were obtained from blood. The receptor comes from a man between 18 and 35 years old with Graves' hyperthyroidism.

CDR3 sequence reads: CASSSDSRNQPQHL. Written as DNA, the CDR3 is TGTGCCAGCAGTTCCGATTCAAGGAATCAGCCCCAGCATCTT. The V gene is TRBV12-3 or TRBV12-4, the J gene TRBJ1-5, with no clear D. With 4 bases removed from V and 4 bases from J, the gap between germline ends came to 11 bases. This CDR3 spans 14 amino acids.